These 11 T cell receptor beta chains originate from one sample sequenced in a study of control samples from healthy donors and cancer patients. Assay: immunoSEQ multiplex PCR; the TCRdb copy retains only in-frame clones and omits some. The sample lists fewer than 200,000 clones, around 93% occurring once. The source material was blood. These TCRs come from a woman aged 55-70 years in good health.

The chain is built from TRBV28 and TRBJ1-6; 7 bases agree with TRBD1. V lost 7 bases, J lost 9 bases, and 12 bases stayed unmatched. The length of the CDR3 is 15 residues. CDR1 and CDR2 (germline): MDHEN, SYDVKM. CDR3 DNA sequence: TGTGCCAGCACCTCAGGGGGTACGGTCAGTTCACCCCTCCACTTT. Translation: CASTSGGTVSSPLHF.

The chain employs TRBV3-1 (or the pseudogene TRBV3-2) and TRBJ2-2; 7 positions match TRBD1. The V gene end was trimmed by 8 bases and the J gene end by 5 bases; junction bases not matched to a gene: 8. Per the germline V gene, CDR1 is LGHDT and CDR2 is YNNKEL (reference sequence). This CDR3 region has 14 residues. For the CDR3, the DNA is TGTGCCAGCGGACTGGGACAGCCTACCGGGGAGCTGTTTTTT. It codes for CASGLGQPTGELFF.

This sequence joins TRBV18 and TRBJ2-1; the match to TRBD2 covers 10 bases. Germline V gene sequence: CDR1 KGHSH, CDR2 LQKENI. This CDR3 region has 17 residues. The V segment lost 3 bases and the J segment 2 bases; nucleotides outside the gene matches: 7. For the CDR3, the DNA is TGTGCCAGCTCACCCACCGGGACTAGCGATCCCTACAATGAGCAGTTCTTC. Protein: CASSPTGTSDPYNEQFF.

This clone was seen a handful of times. One end of the junction fails to match germline, which may point to a read error. The V call is TRBV4-1, the J call TRBJ1-5, with 7 nucleotides matching TRBD1. The germline CDR1 and CDR2 sequences are MGHRA and YSYEKL. This CDR3 is built from 13 residues. CDR3 DNA sequence: TGCGCCAGCAGCCAAGAGTTTGGGACAGCAGCCGGTTTT. It encodes CASSQEFGTAAGF.

The J gene is TRBJ2-3, the V gene TRBV2; D not resolved. The CDR3 runs to 13 residues. V lost 4 bases, J lost 0 bases, and 5 bases lay in between. Germline V gives CDR1 SNHLY, CDR2 FYNNEI. The CDR3 sequence: CASSGQSTDTQYF. DNA for the CDR3: TGTGCCAGCAGTGGGCAGAGCACAGATACGCAGTATTTT.

The chain uses TRBV2 and TRBJ2-2; no clear D gene. Trimming cost V 10 bases and J 5 bases, with 11 bases left between them. CDR3 length equals 12 residues. Germline CDR1 is SNHLY and CDR2 is FYNNEI. The DNA of the CDR3 is TGTGCCATTTTGTGGGGAACCGGGGAGCTGTTTTTT. Translation gives CAILWGTGELFF.

The chain has TRBV9 and TRBJ2-3, with 8 bases matching TRBD1. This CDR3 contains 15 residues. J lost 1 base, V lost 3 bases, and 4 bases had no gene match. The germline V gene encodes CDR1 SGDLS and CDR2 YYNGEE. The CDR3 DNA reads TGTGCCAGCAGCGCACAGGGGGAGGGCACAGATACGCAGTATTTT. Translating gives CASSAQGEGTDTQYF.

The CDR3 DNA sequence: TGTGCCAGCAGGGTCACAGGGGGCAATGCTGAAGCTTTCTTT. Its protein is CASRVTGGNAEAFF. The chain uses TRBV6-5 and TRBJ1-1; the match to TRBD1 covers 9 bases. CDR3 length equals 14 residues. The trim removed 6 bases at V and 6 bases at J, leaving 8 bases unmatched. Germline values: CDR1 MNHEY, CDR2 SVGAGI.

The J gene is TRBJ2-4, the V gene TRBV7-2; 16 positions match TRBD2. CDR1 is SGHTA and CDR2 is FQGNSA in the germline V gene. V dropped 5 bases and J dropped 9; count of bases not matched to a gene: 7. CDR3 size: 16 residues. The DNA for the CDR3 is TGTGCCAGCAGCCCAGGGACTAGCGGGGGGGCGGTCATTCAGTACTTC. Amino acid sequence: CASSPGTSGGAVIQYF.

The chain couples TRBV15 to TRBJ1-1; unclear D gene. V was pared by 0 bases and J by 5 bases, with 10 bases between. From germline, CDR1 is LNHNV and CDR2 YYDKDF (reference sequence). The length of the CDR3 is 14 residues. Here the CDR3 reads CATSRDMGLTEAFF. CDR3 in DNA: TGTGCCACCAGCAGAGATATGGGGTTGACTGAAGCTTTCTTT. Complete variable domain (other parts from reference TRBV15 and TRBJ1-1): DAMVIQNPRYQVTQFGKPVTLSCSQTLNHNVMYWYQQKSSQAPKLLFHYYDKDFNNEADTPDNFQSRRPNTSFCFLDIRSPGLGDTAMYLCATSRDMGLTEAFFGQGTRLTVV.

This clone was seen just once. This chain links TRBV7-9 with TRBJ2-7; D gene ambiguous. CDR3 size: 15 residues. The ends were cut back, 4 bases at V and 6 bases at J, with 19 bases in the middle. Germline CDR1 and CDR2: SEHNR and FQNEAQ (reference sequence). In DNA, the CDR3 is TGTGCCAGCAGCTCGAACCCGGGCCAAGGGCTCGAGCAGTACTTC. This codes for CASSSNPGQGLEQYF.